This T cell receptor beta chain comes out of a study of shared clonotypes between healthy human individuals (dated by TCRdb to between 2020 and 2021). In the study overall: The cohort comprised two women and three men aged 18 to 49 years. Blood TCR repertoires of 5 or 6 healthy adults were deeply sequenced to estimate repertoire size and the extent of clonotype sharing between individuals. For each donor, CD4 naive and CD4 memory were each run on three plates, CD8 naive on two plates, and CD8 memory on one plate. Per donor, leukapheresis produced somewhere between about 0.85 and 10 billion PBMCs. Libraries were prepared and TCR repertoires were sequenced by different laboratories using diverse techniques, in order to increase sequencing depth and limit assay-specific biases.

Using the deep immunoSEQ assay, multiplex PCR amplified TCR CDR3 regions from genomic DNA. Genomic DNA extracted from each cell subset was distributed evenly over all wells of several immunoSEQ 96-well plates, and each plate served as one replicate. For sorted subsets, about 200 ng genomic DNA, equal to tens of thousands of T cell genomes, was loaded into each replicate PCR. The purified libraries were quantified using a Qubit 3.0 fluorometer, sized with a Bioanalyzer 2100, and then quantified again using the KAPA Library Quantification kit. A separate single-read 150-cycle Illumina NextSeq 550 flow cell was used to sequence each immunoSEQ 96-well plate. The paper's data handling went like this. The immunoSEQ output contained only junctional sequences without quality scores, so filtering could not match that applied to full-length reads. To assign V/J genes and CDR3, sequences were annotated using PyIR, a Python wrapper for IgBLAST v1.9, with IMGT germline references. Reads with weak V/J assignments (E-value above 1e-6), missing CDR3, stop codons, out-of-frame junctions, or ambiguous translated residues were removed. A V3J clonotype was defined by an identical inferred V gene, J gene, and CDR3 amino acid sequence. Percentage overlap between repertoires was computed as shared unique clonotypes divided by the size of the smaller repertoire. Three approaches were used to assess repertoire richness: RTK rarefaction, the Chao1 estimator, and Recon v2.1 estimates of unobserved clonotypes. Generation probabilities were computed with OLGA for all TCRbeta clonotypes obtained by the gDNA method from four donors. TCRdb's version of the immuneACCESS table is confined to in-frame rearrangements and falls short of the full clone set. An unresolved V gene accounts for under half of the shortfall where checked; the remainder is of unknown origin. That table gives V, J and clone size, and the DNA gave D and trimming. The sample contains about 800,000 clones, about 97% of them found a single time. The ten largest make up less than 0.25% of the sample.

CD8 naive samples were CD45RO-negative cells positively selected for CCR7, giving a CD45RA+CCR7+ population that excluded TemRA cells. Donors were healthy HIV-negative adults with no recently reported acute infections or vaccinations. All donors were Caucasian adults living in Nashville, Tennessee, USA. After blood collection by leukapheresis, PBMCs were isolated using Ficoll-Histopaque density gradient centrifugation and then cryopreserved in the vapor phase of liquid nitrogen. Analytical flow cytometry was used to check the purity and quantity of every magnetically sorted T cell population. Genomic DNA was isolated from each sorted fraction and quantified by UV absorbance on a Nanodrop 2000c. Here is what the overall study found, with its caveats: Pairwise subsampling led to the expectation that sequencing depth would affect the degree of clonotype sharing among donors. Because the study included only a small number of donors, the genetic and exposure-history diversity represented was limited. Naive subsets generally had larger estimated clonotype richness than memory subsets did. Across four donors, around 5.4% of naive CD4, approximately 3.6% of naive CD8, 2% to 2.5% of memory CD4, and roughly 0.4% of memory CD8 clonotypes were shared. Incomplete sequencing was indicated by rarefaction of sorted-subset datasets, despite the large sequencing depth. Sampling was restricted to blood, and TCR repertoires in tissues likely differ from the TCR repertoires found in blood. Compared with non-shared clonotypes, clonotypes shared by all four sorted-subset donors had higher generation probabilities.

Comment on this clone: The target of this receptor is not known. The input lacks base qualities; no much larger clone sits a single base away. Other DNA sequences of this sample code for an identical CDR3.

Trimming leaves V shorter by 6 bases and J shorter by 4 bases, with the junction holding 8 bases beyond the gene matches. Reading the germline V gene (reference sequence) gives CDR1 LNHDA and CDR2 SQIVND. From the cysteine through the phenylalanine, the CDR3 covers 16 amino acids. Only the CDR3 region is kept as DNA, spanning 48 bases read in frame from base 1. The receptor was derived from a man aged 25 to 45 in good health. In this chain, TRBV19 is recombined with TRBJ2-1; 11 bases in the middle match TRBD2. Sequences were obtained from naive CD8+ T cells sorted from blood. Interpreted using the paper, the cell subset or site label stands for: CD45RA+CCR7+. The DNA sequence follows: TGTGCCAGTAGCCCCACTAGCGGGAGTTCGTACAATGAGCAGTTCTTC. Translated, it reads CASSPTSGSSYNEQFF.